In this sample, the clone carrying this T cell receptor beta chain turned up a few times. The sample comes from a study of identical twins. Template switching, a step in the protocol, added a universal primer site, and cDNA carried unique molecular identifiers. TCRdb re-derived calls from the 5' RACE reads in MiXCR, one entry per CDR3 protein. The table lists roughly 630,000 distinct CDR3 sequences, about 7.1% of them singletons, with over 1.5% in the top ten. The J segment lost 5 bases and the V segment lost 6 bases, leaving 15 bases of the junction unmatched. The germline CDR1 and CDR2 sequences are SQVTM and ANQGSEA. The CDR3 is 15 residues long. This same sample was also taken into another study, of yellow fever vaccine responses in identical twins.

The sequencing input was PBMCs. The J gene is TRBJ1-1, the V gene TRBV29-1, with 7 bases that match TRBD1. This clonotype was sampled from a woman between 18 and 29 years old in good health. The CDR3 bases are TGCAGCGTCTCCAGAGGAGCAGGGGGAAGAACTGAAGCTTTCTTT. Translated, it gives CSVSRGAGGRTEAFF.